The entry below gives a single TCR beta chain sequence along with its context. Its cognate antigen is unknown. This CDR3 comprises 10 residues. Trimming took 8 bases from V and 4 from J, leaving 6 bases between them. CDR1 and CDR2 (germline): MNHEY, SVGEGT. The record originates from a study of naive and memory T cell subsets. Four subsets defined by CD45RA and CD27 were sorted after CD3, CD4, CD8 and live/dead staining. General observations from the study: In CD4 and CD8 cells, diversity dropped from naive through EMRA. Over 90% of naive TCR sequences appeared only once after error correction, unlike memory subsets.

An equimolar mix of two oligonucleotides served as the beta constant-region primer for TRBC1 and TRBC2. Nested alpha and beta constant-region primers with the SP2 primer drove four PCR rounds on ligated cDNA. The cDNA 3' end received a ligated single-stranded oligonucleotide carrying the SP2 primer and a 12-nucleotide UMI. TCRdb re-called the UMI-ligation and nested PCR reads with MiXCR, one entry per CDR3 protein. The sample gives some 110,000 distinct CDR3 sequences, approximately 37% of which show up once; approximately 0.87% is in the top ten. V and J are TRBV6-2 or TRBV6-3 and TRBJ2-7, with a tentative D call TRBD1 (5 bases). This clonotype was sampled from a human donor in good health. The sequencing sample was made of central memory CD4+ T cells from blood. Written as DNA, the CDR3 is TGTGCCAGCGGGGCTTACGAGCAGTACTTC. Residues: CASGAYEQYF.